These 15 T cell receptor beta chains share one sample of origin, sequenced in a study of somatic mutations in cytotoxic T cells in rheumatoid arthritis. Data came from immunoSEQ multiplex PCR; TCRdb stores just in-frame clones and leaves some out. The sample has more than 13,000 clones; 60% to 75% are singletons. The specimen was CD8+ T cells sorted from blood. The receptor source for this set is an adult with rheumatoid arthritis.

The genes are TRBV4-3 and TRBJ2-3; TRBD2 matches at 9 bases. The CDR3 loop spans 17 amino acids. CDR1 LGHNA and CDR2 YSLEER come from the germline V gene. J gave up 6 bases and V 0 bases, and 10 bases lay outside the gene matches. The CDR3 region has the DNA TGCGCCAGCAGCCAAGATGAGGCTAGCGGGGCGCGGGATACGCAGTATTTT. It is translated as CASSQDEASGARDTQYF.

There are a few counts of this clone. V gene TRBV7-9 combines with J gene TRBJ1-4, with TRBD1 matching over 8 bases. V lost 0 bases, J lost 7 bases, and 4 bases stayed unmatched. CDR1 and CDR2 (germline): SEHNR, FQNEAQ (reference sequence). The length of the CDR3 is 15 residues. This CDR3 is CASSLAQGQGEKLFF. DNA of the CDR3: TGTGCCAGCAGCTTAGCCCAAGGACAGGGTGAAAAACTGTTTTTT. The entire variable domain, with the rest obtained from reference TRBV7-9 and TRBJ1-4, is as follows: DTGVSQNPRHKITKRGQNVTFRCDPISEHNRLYWYRQTLGQGPEFLTYFQNEAQLEKSRLLSDRFSAERPKGSFSTLEIQRTEQGDSAMYLCASSLAQGQGEKLFFGSGTQLSVL.

The chain couples TRBV7-8 to TRBJ1-6; D remains unclear. Germline V CDR1 and CDR2: SGHVS, FQNEAQ. The CDR3 runs to 13 residues. The V end was cut by 4 bases, the J end by 11 bases, with 12 bases between. The CDR3 reads CASSSDQTPPLHF. The CDR3 nucleotides read TGTGCCAGCAGCTCAGACCAGACCCCACCCCTCCACTTT.

This chain connects TRBV6-5 to TRBJ1-5, with unresolved D. Trimming took 2 bases from V and 7 from J, leaving 6 bases between them. This CDR3 is 12 amino acids long. Looked up from germline, CDR1 is MNHEY and CDR2 is SVGAGI. CDR3 protein: CASSYPGQPQHF. In nucleotides, the CDR3 is TGTGCCAGCAGTTACCCGGGGCAGCCCCAGCATTTT.

This clone has more than one count but fewer than ten. V gene TRBV28 combines with J gene TRBJ1-6, with no clear D. This CDR3 region has 13 residues. V was cut by 2 bases and J by 7 bases, with 6 bases left in between. Germline values: CDR1 MDHEN, CDR2 SYDVKM. In DNA form, the CDR3 reads TGTGCCAGCAGTTTAGGGCAGAATTCACCCCTCCACTTT. It specifies CASSLGQNSPLHF.

J is TRBJ2-3 and V is TRBV6-1, with TRBD2 identical over 7 bases. With 5 bases clipped from V and 0 bases from J, the junction kept 2 bases outside the gene matches. Germline CDR1 is MNHNS and CDR2 is SASEGT. The CDR3 is 14 residues long. CDR3 DNA: TGTGCCAGCAGTTGGGAGGGGAGCACAGATACGCAGTATTTT. As protein: CASSWEGSTDTQYF.

This chain uses TRBV7-9 with TRBJ1-1; a possible D gene is TRBD1 (5 bases). CDR1 SEHNR and CDR2 FQNEAQ come from the germline V gene (reference sequence). The CDR3 extends over 13 amino acids. The V end was cut by 10 bases, the J end by 5 bases, with 17 bases between. Here the CDR3 reads CATQSGSGTEAFF. CDR3 nucleotide sequence: TGTGCCACTCAATCAGGGTCGGGTACTGAAGCTTTCTTT.

This sequence joins TRBV5-5 and TRBJ1-2, with 9 bases matching TRBD1. V trimming: 0 bases; J trimming: 7 bases; junction bases outside the gene matches: 7. The germline V gene encodes CDR1 SGHKS and CDR2 YYEKEE (reference sequence). This CDR3 has 15 residues. The CDR3 sequence is CASSLVTGGGGGYTF. The CDR3 DNA follows: TGTGCCAGCAGCTTGGTGACAGGGGGGGGTGGTGGCTACACCTTC.

The chain links TRBV7-9 to TRBJ1-2, with unresolved D. Per the germline V gene, CDR1 is SEHNR and CDR2 is FQNEAQ (reference sequence). V gave up 4 bases and J gave up 6 bases, with 12 bases separating them. This CDR3 comprises 13 residues. Here the CDR3 DNA reads TGTGCCAGCAGCTCACGTAGACCCGATGGCTACACCTTC. This codes for CASSSRRPDGYTF. Combining the CDR3 with reference TRBV7-9 and TRBJ1-2 gives the whole variable domain DTGVSQNPRHKITKRGQNVTFRCDPISEHNRLYWYRQTLGQGPEFLTYFQNEAQLEKSRLLSDRFSAERPKGSFSTLEIQRTEQGDSAMYLCASSSRRPDGYTFGSGTRLTVV.

V is TRBV6-6 and J is TRBJ1-1, with D uncertain. The V and J ends lost 10 bases and 4 bases respectively, with 10 bases between them. Germline lookup yields CDR1 MNHNY and CDR2 SVGAGI (reference sequence). The CDR3 spans 11 residues. DNA for the CDR3: TGTGCCATCCACGGCGGCACTGAAGCTTTCTTT. Translating it yields CAIHGGTEAFF.

The chain is built from TRBV30 and TRBJ2-5, with 8 nucleotides matching TRBD2. Trimming took 7 bases from V and 5 from J; bases not matched to a gene: 9. CDR1 is GTSNPN, CDR2 SVGIG, per germline (reference sequence). This CDR3 contains 13 residues. CDR3 residues: CASEGGGMETQYF. In DNA form, the CDR3 reads TGTGCCTCCGAAGGCGGGGGGATGGAGACCCAGTACTTC.

The chain joins TRBV4-3 to TRBJ1-1, with D unresolved. The CDR3 contains 14 residues. Per the germline V gene, CDR1 is LGHNA and CDR2 is YSLEER. V lost 3 bases to trimming and J lost 1 base, with 9 bases between them. The CDR3 here is CASSQALWNTEAFF. CDR3 coding DNA: TGCGCCAGCAGCCAGGCACTCTGGAACACTGAAGCTTTCTTT.

This chain connects TRBV9 to TRBJ2-3, with 11 bases matching TRBD2. The CDR3 runs to 15 residues. CDR1 SGDLS and CDR2 YYNGEE come from the germline V gene. Trimming cost V 3 bases and J 3 bases; bases outside gene matches: 3. The CDR3, as DNA: TGTGCCAGCAGCGCGGTAGCGGGGGGGACAGATACGCAGTATTTT. This codes for CASSAVAGGTDTQYF. The complete variable domain, with remaining parts taken from reference TRBV9 and TRBJ2-3, reads DSGVTQTPKHLITATGQRVTLRCSPRSGDLSVYWYQQSLDQGLQFLIQYYNGEERAKGNILERFSAQQFPDLHSELNLSSLELGDSALYFCASSAVAGGTDTQYFGPGTRLTVL.

The rearrangement uses TRBV5-6 and TRBJ1-2; D uncertain. The V gene lost 4 bases and the J gene lost 5 bases, with 18 bases spanning the gap. Germline CDR1 is SGHDT and CDR2 is YYEEEE. This CDR3 is 15 amino acids long. The CDR3 loop is CASSPRAGTRYGYTF. The DNA for the CDR3 is TGTGCCAGCAGCCCGCGAGCTGGCACAAGATATGGCTACACCTTC.

This sequence joins TRBV7-9 and TRBJ2-1; D uncertain. V was shortened by 5 bases and J by 5 bases, with 7 bases between the two germline ends. The CDR3 consists of 12 residues. Germline V CDR1 and CDR2: SEHNR, FQNEAQ (reference sequence). The CDR3 DNA reads TGTGCCAGCAGCCCAATTAACAATGAGCAGTTCTTC. Translating it yields CASSPINNEQFF.